This T cell receptor beta chain was sequenced in a study of cytomegalovirus exposure and HLA in healthy donors. Study background: In a previous analysis, 100 million to 140 million unique TCR beta sequences were found from 150 million to 200 million T cells.

This clone came up a few times. Antigen specificity is unknown. PCR used 60 Vbeta primers and 13 Jbeta primers. Authors' analysis steps: Roughly 83 million unique TCR beta chains, some 9.9 million of them shared, were counted by a later analysis. Measured with immunoSEQ multiplex PCR; TCRdb has only the in-frame clones, and not every one. That table gives V, J and clone size, and the DNA gave D and trimming. The sample lists some 120,000 clones, around three quarters occurring once. General study results and limits: Some V segments could not be told apart, so they were left out, TRBV6-2 and TRBV6-3 among them. TCR beta sequences numbering some 17,000 were associated with HLA alleles at 0.05 false discovery rate in a later analysis.

The V end lost 5 bases, the J end lost 4 bases, and 18 bases lay between the germline ends. Germline V gives CDR1 SGHRS, CDR2 YFSETQ. The CDR3 contains 15 residues. The sequencing input was PBMCs. This TCR was sampled from a young woman in good health and CMV-seropositive. This chain joins TRBV5-1 and TRBJ1-1; D unclear. The CDR3 here is CASSTEGWPRTEAFF. Written as DNA, the CDR3 is TGCGCCAGCAGTACGGAGGGATGGCCGCGCACTGAAGCTTTCTTT.